This T cell receptor (beta chain) is drawn from a study of T-cell memory formation after mild COVID-19. In regard to this clonotype: What it binds is not known.

Regarding the study as a whole: Pre-infection memory already had some responding clones, implying cross-reactive memory joined. Clones shrinking between day 15 and 85 showed a balanced CD4/CD8 split, and those that grew later tilted toward CD4+.

It was 5'RACE with constant-segment primers that produced the TCR alpha and TCR beta cDNA libraries, which carried sample barcodes and UMIs. From the 5' RACE reads, TCRdb called clonotypes with MiXCR, one entry per CDR3 protein. The data show approximately 570,000 distinct CDR3 sequences, with roughly 17% seen just once and about 11% held by the top ten. Material for sequencing was PBMCs or a T cell subset sorted from them (not recorded which). The sequence was collected from an adult woman who had mild COVID-19 (a few samples of this study predate the infection). Cell type and time point are not known.

CDR3: CASSLGTADTEAFF. The CDR3 DNA reads TGTGCCAGCAGCTTGGGGACAGCGGACACTGAAGCTTTCTTT. The chain combines TRBV5-6 with TRBJ1-1, with D possibly matching TRBD1 (6 bases). Germline V lookup: CDR1 SGHDT, CDR2 YYEEEE. This CDR3 region has 14 residues. Trimming stripped 0 bases from V and 3 bases from J, with 9 bases between.